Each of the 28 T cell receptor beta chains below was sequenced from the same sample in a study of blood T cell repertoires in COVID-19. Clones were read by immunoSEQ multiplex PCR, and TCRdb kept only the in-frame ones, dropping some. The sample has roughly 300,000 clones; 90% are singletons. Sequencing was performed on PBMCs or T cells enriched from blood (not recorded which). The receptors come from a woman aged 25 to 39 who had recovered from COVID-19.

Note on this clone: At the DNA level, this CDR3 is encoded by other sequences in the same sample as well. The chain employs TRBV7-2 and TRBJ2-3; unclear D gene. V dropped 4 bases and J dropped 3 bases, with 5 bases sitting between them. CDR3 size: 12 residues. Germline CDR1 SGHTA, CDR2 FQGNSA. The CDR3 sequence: CASSSLTDTQYF. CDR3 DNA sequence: TGTGCCAGCAGCTCCTTAACAGATACGCAGTATTTT.

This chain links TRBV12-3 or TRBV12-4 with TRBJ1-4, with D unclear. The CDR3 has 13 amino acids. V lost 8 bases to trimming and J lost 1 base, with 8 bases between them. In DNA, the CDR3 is TGTGCCAGCTCTTCTAGAACTAATGAAAAACTGTTTTTT. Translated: CASSSRTNEKLFF.

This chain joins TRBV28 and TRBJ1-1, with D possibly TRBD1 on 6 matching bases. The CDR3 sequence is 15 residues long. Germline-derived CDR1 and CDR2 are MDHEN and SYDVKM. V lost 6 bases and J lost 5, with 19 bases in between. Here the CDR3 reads CASSARSNRATEAFF. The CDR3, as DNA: TGTGCCAGCAGCGCCCGGTCTAACAGGGCTACTGAAGCTTTCTTT.

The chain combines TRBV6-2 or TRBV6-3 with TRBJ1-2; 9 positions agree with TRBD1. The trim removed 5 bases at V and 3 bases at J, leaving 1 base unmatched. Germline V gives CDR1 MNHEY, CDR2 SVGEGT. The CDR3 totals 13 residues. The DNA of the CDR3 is TGTGCCAGCAGTCGGACAGGGGACTATGGCTACACCTTC. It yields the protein CASSRTGDYGYTF.

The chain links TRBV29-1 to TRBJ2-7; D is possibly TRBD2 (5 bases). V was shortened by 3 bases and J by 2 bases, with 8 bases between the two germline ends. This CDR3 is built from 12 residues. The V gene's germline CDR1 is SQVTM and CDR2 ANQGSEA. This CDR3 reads CSVEDGAYEQYF. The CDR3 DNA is TGCAGCGTTGAGGACGGGGCCTACGAGCAGTACTTC.

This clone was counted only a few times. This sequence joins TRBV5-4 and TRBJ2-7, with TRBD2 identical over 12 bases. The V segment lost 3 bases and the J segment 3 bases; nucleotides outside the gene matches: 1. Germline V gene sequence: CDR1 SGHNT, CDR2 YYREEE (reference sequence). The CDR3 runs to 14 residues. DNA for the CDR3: TGTGCCAGCAGCTCGACTAGCGGGGGCTACGAGCAGTACTTC. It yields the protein CASSSTSGGYEQYF.

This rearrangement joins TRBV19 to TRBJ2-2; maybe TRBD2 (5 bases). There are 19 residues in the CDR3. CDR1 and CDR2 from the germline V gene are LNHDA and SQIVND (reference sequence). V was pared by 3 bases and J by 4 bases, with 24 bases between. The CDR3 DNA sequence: TGTGCCAGTAGTATGGAACAACGGTCTATGTTTCGGGGCACCGGGGAGCTGTTTTTT. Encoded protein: CASSMEQRSMFRGTGELFF.

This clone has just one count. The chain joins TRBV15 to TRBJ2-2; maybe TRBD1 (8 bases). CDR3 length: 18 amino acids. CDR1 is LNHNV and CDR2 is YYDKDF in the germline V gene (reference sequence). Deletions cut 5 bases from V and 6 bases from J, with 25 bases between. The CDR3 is CATSFLGGGQGGSGELFF. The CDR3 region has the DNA TGTGCCACCAGCTTCCTGGGAGGAGGACAGGGAGGGTCCGGGGAGCTGTTTTTT.

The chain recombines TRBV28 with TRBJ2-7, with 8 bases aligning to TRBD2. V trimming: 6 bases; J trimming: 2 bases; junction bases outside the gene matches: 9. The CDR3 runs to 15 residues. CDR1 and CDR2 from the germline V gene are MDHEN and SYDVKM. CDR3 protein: CASRDAIAGTYEQYF. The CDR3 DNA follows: TGTGCCAGCAGGGACGCGATAGCGGGAACCTACGAGCAGTACTTC.

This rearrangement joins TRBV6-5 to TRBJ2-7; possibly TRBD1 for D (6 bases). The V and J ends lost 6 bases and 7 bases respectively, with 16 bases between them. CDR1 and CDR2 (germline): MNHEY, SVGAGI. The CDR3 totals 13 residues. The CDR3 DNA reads TGTGCCAGCAGCCGACAGGCCCACGGAGAGCAGTACTTC. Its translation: CASSRQAHGEQYF.

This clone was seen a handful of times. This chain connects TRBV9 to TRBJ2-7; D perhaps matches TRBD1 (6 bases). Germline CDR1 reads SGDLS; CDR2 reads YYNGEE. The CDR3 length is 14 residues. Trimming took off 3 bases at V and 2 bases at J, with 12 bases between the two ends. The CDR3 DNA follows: TGTGCCAGCAGCGCAGGGACATCCACCTACGAGCAGTACTTC. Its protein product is CASSAGTSTYEQYF.

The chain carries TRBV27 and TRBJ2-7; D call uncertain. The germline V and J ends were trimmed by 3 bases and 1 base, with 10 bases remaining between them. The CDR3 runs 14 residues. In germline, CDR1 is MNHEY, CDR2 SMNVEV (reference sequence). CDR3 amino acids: CASSLARRSYEQYF. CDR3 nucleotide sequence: TGTGCCAGCAGTTTGGCGCGGAGATCCTACGAGCAGTACTTC.

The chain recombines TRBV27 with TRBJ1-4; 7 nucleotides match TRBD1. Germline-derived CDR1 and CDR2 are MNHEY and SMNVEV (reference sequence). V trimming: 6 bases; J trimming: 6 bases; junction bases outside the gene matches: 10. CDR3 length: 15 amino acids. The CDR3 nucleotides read TGTGCCAGCAGGCAAAGTGGAGGGGGCGATGAAAAACTGTTTTTT. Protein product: CASRQSGGGDEKLFF.

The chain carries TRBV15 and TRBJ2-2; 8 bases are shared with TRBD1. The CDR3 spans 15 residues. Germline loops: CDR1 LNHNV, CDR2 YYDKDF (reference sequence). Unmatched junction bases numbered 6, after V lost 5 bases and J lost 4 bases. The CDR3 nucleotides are TGTGCCACCAGCGCCTGGGACAGGACCACCGGGGAGCTGTTTTTT. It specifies CATSAWDRTTGELFF.

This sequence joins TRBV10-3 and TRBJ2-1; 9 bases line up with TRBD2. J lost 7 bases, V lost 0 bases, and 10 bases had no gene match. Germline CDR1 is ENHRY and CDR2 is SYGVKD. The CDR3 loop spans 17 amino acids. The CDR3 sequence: CAISESVGSGSSNEQFF. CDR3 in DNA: TGTGCCATCAGTGAGTCGGTAGGTAGCGGGAGTTCAAATGAGCAGTTCTTC.

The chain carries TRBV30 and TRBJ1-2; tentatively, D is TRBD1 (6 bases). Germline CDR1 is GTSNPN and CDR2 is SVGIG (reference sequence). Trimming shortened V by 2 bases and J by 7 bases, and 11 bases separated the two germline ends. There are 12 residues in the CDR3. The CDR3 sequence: CAWSTTQGGYTF. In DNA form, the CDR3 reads TGTGCCTGGAGTACCACACAGGGTGGCTACACCTTC.

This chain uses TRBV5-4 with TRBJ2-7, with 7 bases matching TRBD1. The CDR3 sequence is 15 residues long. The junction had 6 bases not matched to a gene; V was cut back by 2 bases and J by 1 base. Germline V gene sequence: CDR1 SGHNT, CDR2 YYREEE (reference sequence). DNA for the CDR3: TGTGCCAGCAGCTTAGCGACAGGGCGGTCCTACGAGCAGTACTTC. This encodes CASSLATGRSYEQYF.

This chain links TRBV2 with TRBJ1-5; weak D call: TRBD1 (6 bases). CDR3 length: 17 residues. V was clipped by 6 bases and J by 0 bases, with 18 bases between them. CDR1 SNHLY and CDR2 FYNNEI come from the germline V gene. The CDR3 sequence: CASRGPPQGYSNQPQHF. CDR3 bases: TGTGCCAGCAGGGGGCCCCCCCAGGGGTATAGCAATCAGCCCCAGCATTTT.

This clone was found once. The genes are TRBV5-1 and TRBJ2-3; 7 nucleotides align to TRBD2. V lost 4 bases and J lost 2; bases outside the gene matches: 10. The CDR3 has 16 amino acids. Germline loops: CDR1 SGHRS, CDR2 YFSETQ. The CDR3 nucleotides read TGCGCCAGCAGCACGCGGGGCGGGAGTATCACAGATACGCAGTATTTT. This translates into CASSTRGGSITDTQYF.

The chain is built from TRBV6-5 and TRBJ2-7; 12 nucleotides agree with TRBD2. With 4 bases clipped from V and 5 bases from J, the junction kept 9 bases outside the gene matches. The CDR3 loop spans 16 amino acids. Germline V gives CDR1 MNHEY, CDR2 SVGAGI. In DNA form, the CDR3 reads TGTGCCAGCAGTTTCCTAGCGGGAGGGCCGGGTCACGAGCAGTACTTC. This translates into CASSFLAGGPGHEQYF.

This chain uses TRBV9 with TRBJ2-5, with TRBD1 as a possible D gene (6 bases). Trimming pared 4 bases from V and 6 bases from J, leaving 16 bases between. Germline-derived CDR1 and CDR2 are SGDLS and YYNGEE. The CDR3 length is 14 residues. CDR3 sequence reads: CASSQGLFGKTQYF. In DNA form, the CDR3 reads TGTGCCAGCAGCCAGGGGCTTTTCGGAAAGACCCAGTACTTC.

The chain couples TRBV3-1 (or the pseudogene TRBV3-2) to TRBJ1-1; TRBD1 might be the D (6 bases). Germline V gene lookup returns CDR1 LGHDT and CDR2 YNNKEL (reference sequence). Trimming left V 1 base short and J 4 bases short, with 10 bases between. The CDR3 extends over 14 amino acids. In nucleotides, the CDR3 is TGTGCCAGCAGCCAAGCGAGAGGGGGCACTGAAGCTTTCTTT. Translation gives CASSQARGGTEAFF.

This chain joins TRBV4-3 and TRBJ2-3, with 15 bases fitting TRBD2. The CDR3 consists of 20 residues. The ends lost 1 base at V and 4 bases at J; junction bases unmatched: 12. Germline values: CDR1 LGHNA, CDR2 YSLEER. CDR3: CASSQGYGLAGGLDPDTQYF. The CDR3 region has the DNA TGCGCCAGCAGCCAAGGGTACGGACTAGCGGGAGGGTTAGACCCAGATACGCAGTATTTT.

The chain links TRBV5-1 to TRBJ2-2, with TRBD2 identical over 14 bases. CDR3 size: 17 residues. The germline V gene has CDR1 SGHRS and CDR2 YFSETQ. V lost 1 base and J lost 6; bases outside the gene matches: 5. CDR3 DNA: TGCGCCAGCAGCTTGAAGACTAGCGGGAGGGTCGCCGGGGAGCTGTTTTTT. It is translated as CASSLKTSGRVAGELFF.

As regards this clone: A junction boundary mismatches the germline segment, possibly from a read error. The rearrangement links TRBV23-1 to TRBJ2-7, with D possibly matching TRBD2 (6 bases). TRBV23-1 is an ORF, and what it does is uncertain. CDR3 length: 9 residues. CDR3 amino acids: CASTQGLLF. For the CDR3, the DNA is TGCGCCAGCACCCAGGGACTTCTGTTC.

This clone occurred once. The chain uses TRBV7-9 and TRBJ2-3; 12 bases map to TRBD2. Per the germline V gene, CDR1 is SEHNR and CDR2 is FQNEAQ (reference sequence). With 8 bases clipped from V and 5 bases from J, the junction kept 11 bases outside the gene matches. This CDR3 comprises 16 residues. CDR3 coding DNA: TGTGCCAGCGGGACCGGACTAGCGGGATTTATAGATACGCAGTATTTT. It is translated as CASGTGLAGFIDTQYF.

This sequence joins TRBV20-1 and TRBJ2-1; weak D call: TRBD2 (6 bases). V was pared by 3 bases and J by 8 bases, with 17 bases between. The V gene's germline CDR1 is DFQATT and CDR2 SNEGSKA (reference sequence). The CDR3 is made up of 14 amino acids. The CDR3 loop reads CSASSDGSLDEQFF. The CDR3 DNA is TGCAGTGCTAGTAGTGACGGGAGTCTCGATGAGCAGTTCTTC.

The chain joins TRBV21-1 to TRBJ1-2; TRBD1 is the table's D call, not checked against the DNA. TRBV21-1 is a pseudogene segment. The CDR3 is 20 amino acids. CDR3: CASNPRPFSGQGTANYGYTF. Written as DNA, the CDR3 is TGTGCCAGCAACCCCCGGCCCTTTTCCGGACAGGGGACAGCTAACTATGGCTACACCTTC.